Listed below are T cell receptor beta chains from one sample, sequenced in a study of regulatory T cells in long-lasting Graves disease. One entry per CDR3 protein, called by TCRdb with MiXCR from the multiplex PCR reads. This sample has about 560,000 distinct CDR3 sequences; approximately 16% occur once, and the top ten carry about 12%. This sample was shared with a second study, whose subject was T cells in Graves' hyperthyroidism and ophthalmopathy.

Sample: peripheral blood mononuclear cells (PBMCs), taken at new diagnosis, from a patient treated with antithyroid drugs. Receptors originate from a man younger than 30 with Graves disease. Each CDR3 is given with its conserved first and last residue. D genes are given only for firm matches. Only part of the rows carry a size: once, few, many, or a class if the clone is expanded.

clone_size	j_call	d_call	v_call	cdr3_aa	cdr3_nt
.	TRBJ2-4	.	TRBV20-1	CSANLGDGKNIQYF	TGCAGTGCCAACCTGGGAGACGGTAAAAACATTCAGTACTTC
.	TRBJ2-3	.	TRBV18	CASSPVVEDTQYF	TGTGCCAGCTCACCAGTGGTTGAGGATACGCAGTATTTT
few	TRBJ1-2	TRBD1	TRBV29-1	CSAVGQGAAVYGYTF	TGCAGCGCCGTCGGGCAGGGGGCGGCGGTCTATGGCTACACCTTC
.	TRBJ2-7	.	TRBV11-2	CASIQRGGGRYEQYF	TGTGCCAGCATTCAAAGGGGGGGGGGTAGGTACGAGCAGTACTTC
many	TRBJ2-5	.	TRBV27	CASSWRGTGETQYF	TGTGCCAGCAGTTGGAGGGGGACCGGGGAGACCCAGTACTTC
many	TRBJ2-5	.	TRBV12-3/TRBV12-4	CASRDGQETQYF	TGTGCCAGCAGGGACGGCCAAGAGACCCAGTACTTC
many	TRBJ2-2	.	TRBV11-3	CASSLSHGDGGTGELFF	TGTGCCAGCAGCTTATCGCATGGGGACGGAGGAACCGGGGAGCTGTTTTTT
few	TRBJ2-7	TRBD2	TRBV5-1	CASSGGTSGTYEQYF	TGCGCCAGCAGTGGAGGGACTAGCGGGACCTACGAGCAGTACTTC
.	TRBJ2-7	.	TRBV19	CASRGRISDEQYF	TGTGCCAGTAGAGGGAGGATATCCGACGAGCAGTACTTC
.	TRBJ2-3	.	TRBV20-1	CSASGAVLAENTDTQYF	TGCAGTGCTAGCGGGGCTGTACTAGCAGAAAACACAGATACGCAGTATTTT
many	TRBJ1-1	TRBD1	TRBV6-1	CASTRDRAMNTEAFF	TGTGCCAGCACTCGGGACAGGGCAATGAACACTGAAGCTTTCTTT
few	TRBJ2-1	.	TRBV2	CASSDKGGREQFF	TGTGCCAGCAGTGATAAGGGGGGGCGGGAGCAGTTCTTC
few	TRBJ2-1	TRBD2	TRBV6-2/TRBV6-3	CASSYSPSGRYNEQFF	TGTGCCAGCAGTTACTCGCCTAGCGGGAGGTACAATGAGCAGTTCTTC
.	TRBJ2-3	.	TRBV28	CASSLGGLSRDTQYF	TGTGCCAGCAGTTTAGGAGGGCTTAGTAGGGATACGCAGTATTTT
.	TRBJ1-5	TRBD1	TRBV9	CASSVVRDRASNQPQHF	TGTGCCAGCAGCGTAGTTAGGGACAGAGCAAGCAATCAGCCCCAGCATTTT
.	TRBJ1-1	.	TRBV20-1	CSARSDNGDTEAFF	TGCAGTGCTAGATCGGACAACGGGGACACTGAAGCTTTCTTT
many	TRBJ1-1	.	TRBV14	CASSPSYIWGMNTEAFF	TGTGCCAGCAGCCCATCTTACATATGGGGCATGAACACTGAAGCTTTCTTT
many	TRBJ2-3	.	TRBV28	CASSPPGAYGDTQYF	TGTGCCAGCAGCCCACCCGGGGCCTACGGGGATACGCAGTATTTT
many	TRBJ1-6	.	TRBV11-1	CASSLRPGEPLHF	TGTGCCAGCAGCTTACGTCCGGGGGAACCCCTCCACTTT
.	TRBJ2-1	.	TRBV20-1	CSAAELFDNEQFF	TGCAGTGCGGCGGAACTTTTTGACAATGAGCAGTTCTTC
.	TRBJ1-5	.	TRBV4-1	CASSRERNQPQHF	TGCGCCAGCAGCCGGGAGCGCAATCAGCCCCAGCATTTT
.	TRBJ1-2	.	TRBV6-1	CASWRPGANYGYTF	TGTGCCAGCTGGAGGCCGGGGGCGAACTATGGCTACACCTTC
.	TRBJ2-2	.	TRBV12-3/TRBV12-4	CASSFGRSTGELFF	TGTGCCAGCAGTTTTGGCAGGTCCACCGGGGAGCTGTTTTTT
many	TRBJ2-5	TRBD2	TRBV9	CASSVGEGVVETQYF	TGTGCCAGCAGCGTAGGGGAGGGAGTGGTTGAGACCCAGTACTTC
many	TRBJ1-1	TRBD1	TRBV19	CASSTDRGTEAFF	TGTGCCAGTAGTACCGACAGGGGCACTGAAGCTTTCTTT
.	TRBJ2-1	.	TRBV6-1	CASSEVDSSYNEQFF	TGTGCCAGCAGTGAAGTGGATAGCTCCTACAATGAGCAGTTCTTC
few	TRBJ2-5	TRBD2	TRBV5-5	CASSLGAGGIQETQYF	TGTGCCAGCAGCTTGGGGGCGGGGGGCATCCAAGAGACCCAGTACTTC
many	TRBJ2-3	.	TRBV11-2	CAISRGGLTDTQYF	TGTGCCATCTCCCGAGGGGGGCTCACAGATACGCAGTATTTT
many	TRBJ1-1	.	TRBV30	CAWSIGGGAVEAFF	TGTGCCTGGAGTATTGGAGGCGGGGCCGTTGAAGCTTTCTTT
many	TRBJ2-1	.	TRBV9	CASSPPREYEQFF	TGTGCCAGCAGCCCACCCCGGGAGTATGAGCAGTTCTTC
.	TRBJ2-2	.	TRBV20-1	CSASLSDTGELFF	TGCAGTGCTAGCTTGTCAGACACCGGGGAGCTGTTTTTT
few	TRBJ2-2	TRBD2	TRBV20-1	CSARDPGLAGRTGELFF	TGCAGTGCTAGAGATCCGGGACTAGCGGGACGGACCGGGGAGCTGTTTTTT
many	TRBJ2-3	TRBD2	TRBV20-1	CSARDRLAGAPDTQYF	TGCAGTGCTAGAGATCGGCTAGCGGGAGCTCCAGATACGCAGTATTTT
few	TRBJ2-2	.	TRBV19	CASSNGRRMNTGELFF	TGTGCCAGTAGTAACGGTCGGCGCATGAACACCGGGGAGCTGTTTTTT
many	TRBJ2-1	TRBD1	TRBV5-1	CASSLGDRAKNEQFF	TGCGCCAGCAGCTTGGGGGACAGGGCCAAGAATGAGCAGTTCTTC
many	TRBJ2-7	.	TRBV13	CASSFGQAYEQYF	TGTGCCAGCAGTTTCGGGCAAGCCTACGAGCAGTACTTC
.	TRBJ2-2	.	TRBV18	CASSPGKGREGTGELFF	TGTGCCAGCTCACCAGGGAAGGGACGAGAGGGAACCGGGGAGCTGTTTTTT
many	TRBJ1-2	TRBD1	TRBV12-3/TRBV12-4	CASRTGEYGYTF	TGTGCCAGCAGAACAGGGGAGTATGGCTACACCTTC
many	TRBJ1-1	TRBD1	TRBV28	CASSQGGQYTEAFF	TGTGCCAGCAGCCAGGGGGGGCAGTACACTGAAGCTTTCTTT
few	TRBJ1-1	.	TRBV6-1	CASSDNMNTEAFF	TGTGCCAGCAGTGACAACATGAACACTGAAGCTTTCTTT